This TCR beta chain was sequenced during a study of T cells in localized non-small cell lung cancer. Overall study findings and caveats: Median around 56 top-100 tumor clones were shared with paired adjacent lung. Adjacent uninvolved lung tissue had the highest T cell clonality, exceeding tumor. Longer survival (overall) was linked to higher T cell density in blood.

Regarding this clone: Its antigen is not known.

Using immunoSEQ multiplex PCR, the repertoire was profiled, and TCRdb retains in-frame clones only, with some absent. The sample records fewer than 3,000 clones, 20% to 30% being singletons. The CDR3 is 14 residues long. Trimming cost V 5 bases and J 8 bases, with 18 bases left between them. Germline loops: CDR1 SGHDN, CDR2 FVKESK. The sample in question was lung tumor tissue, obtained before any cancer treatment. The origin of this receptor is a female donor of 60 years or more with stage III lung adenocarcinoma. The chain has TRBV14 and TRBJ1-2, with D possibly being TRBD1 (6 bases). CDR3: CASSLLRGGLGYTF. The CDR3 DNA reads TGTGCCAGCAGCTTATTGCGCGGGGGCCTCGGCTACACCTTC.